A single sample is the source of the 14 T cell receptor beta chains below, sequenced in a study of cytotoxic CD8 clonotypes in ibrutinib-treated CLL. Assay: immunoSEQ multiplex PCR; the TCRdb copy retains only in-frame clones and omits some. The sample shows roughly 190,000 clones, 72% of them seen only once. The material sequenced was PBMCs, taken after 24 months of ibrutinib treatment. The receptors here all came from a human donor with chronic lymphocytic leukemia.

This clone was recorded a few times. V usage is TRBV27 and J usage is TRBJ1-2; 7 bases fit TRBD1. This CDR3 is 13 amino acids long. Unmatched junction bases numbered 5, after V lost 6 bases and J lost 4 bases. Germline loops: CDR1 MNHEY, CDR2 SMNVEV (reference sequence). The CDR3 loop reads CASRRQGPYGYTF. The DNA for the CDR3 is TGTGCCAGCAGGAGACAGGGCCCCTATGGCTACACCTTC.

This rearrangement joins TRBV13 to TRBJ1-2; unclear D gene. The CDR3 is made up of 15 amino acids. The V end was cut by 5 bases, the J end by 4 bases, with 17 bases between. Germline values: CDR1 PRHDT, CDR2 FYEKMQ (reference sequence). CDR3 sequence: CASSRKSGRIYGYTF. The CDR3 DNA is TGTGCCAGCAGCCGAAAATCAGGAAGGATCTATGGCTACACCTTC.

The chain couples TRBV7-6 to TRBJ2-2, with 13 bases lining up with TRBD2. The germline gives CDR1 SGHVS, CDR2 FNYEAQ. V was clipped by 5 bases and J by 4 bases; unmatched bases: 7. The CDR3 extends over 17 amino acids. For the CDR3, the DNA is TGTGCCAGCAGCCTCGGGACTAGCGGGATAACCACCGGGGAGCTGTTTTTT. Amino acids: CASSLGTSGITTGELFF.

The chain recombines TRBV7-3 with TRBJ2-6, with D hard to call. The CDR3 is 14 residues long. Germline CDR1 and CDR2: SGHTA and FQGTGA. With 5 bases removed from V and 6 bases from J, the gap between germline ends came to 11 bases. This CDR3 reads CASSPSWEANVLTF. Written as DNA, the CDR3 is TGTGCCAGCAGCCCTTCTTGGGAGGCCAACGTCCTGACTTTC.

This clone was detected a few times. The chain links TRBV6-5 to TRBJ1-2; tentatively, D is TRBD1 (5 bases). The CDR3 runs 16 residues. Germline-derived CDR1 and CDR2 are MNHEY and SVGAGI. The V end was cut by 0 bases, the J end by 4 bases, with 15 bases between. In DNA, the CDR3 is TGTGCCAGCAGTTACTCTTACCGGGACGGACTCTATGGCTACACCTTC. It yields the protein CASSYSYRDGLYGYTF.

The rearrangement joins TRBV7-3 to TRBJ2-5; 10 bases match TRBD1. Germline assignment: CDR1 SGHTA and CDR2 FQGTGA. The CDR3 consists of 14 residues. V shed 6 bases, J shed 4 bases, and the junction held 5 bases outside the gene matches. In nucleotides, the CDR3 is TGTGCCAGCAGTATCGACAGGGGGCTAGAGACCCAGTACTTC. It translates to CASSIDRGLETQYF.

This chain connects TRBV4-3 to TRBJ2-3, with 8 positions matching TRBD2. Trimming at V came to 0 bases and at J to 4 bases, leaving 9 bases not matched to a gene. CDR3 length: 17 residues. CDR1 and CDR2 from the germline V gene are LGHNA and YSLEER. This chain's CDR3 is CASSQETVGRGADTQYF. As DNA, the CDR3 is TGCGCCAGCAGCCAAGAGACCGTCGGGAGGGGGGCAGATACGCAGTATTTT.

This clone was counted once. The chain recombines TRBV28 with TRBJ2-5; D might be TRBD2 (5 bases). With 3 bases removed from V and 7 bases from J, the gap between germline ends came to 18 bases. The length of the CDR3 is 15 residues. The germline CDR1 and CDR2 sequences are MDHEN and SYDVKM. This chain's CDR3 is CASSFLNKGAGTQYF. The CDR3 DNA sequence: TGTGCCAGCAGTTTCCTTAATAAGGGCGCGGGGACCCAGTACTTC.

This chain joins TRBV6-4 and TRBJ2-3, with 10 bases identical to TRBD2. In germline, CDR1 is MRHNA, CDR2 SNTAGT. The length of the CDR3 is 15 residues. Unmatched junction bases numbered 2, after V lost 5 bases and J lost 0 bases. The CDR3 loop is CASSRTSGSTDTQYF. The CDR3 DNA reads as TGTGCCAGCAGTCGGACTAGCGGTAGCACAGATACGCAGTATTTT.

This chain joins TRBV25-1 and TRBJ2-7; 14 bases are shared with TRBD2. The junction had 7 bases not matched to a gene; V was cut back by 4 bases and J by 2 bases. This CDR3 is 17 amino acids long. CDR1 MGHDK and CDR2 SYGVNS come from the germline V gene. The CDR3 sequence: CASSAGTSGSFTYEQYF. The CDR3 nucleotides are TGTGCCAGCAGTGCTGGGACTAGCGGGAGCTTTACCTACGAGCAGTACTTC.

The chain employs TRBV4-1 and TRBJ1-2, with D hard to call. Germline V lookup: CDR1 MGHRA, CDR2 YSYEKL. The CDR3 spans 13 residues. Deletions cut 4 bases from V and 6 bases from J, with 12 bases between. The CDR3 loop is CASSRGSGDGYTF. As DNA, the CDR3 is TGCGCCAGCAGCCGGGGATCAGGAGATGGCTACACCTTC.

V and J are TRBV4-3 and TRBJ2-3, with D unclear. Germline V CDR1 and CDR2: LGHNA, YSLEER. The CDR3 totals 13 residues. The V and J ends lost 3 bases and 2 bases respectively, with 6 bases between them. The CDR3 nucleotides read TGCGCCAGCAGCCAGGTATTCACAGATACGCAGTATTTT. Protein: CASSQVFTDTQYF.

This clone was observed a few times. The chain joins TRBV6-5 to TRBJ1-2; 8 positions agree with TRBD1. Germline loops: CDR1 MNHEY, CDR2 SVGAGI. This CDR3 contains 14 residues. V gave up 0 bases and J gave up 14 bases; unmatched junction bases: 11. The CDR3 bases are TGTGCCAGCAGTTACTCGGAAGGACAGGGTTCTCTGACCTTC. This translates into CASSYSEGQGSLTF.

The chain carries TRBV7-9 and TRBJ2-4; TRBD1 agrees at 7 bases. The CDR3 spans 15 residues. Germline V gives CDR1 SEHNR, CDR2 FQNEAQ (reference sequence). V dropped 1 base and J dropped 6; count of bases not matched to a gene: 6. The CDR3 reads CASSLESGDRNIQYF. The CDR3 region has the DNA TGTGCCAGCAGCTTAGAGTCAGGGGACAGAAACATTCAGTACTTC.